What follows are 30 T cell receptor beta chains derived from one specimen sequenced in a study of cytomegalovirus exposure and HLA in healthy donors. The PCR had 60 Vbeta and 13 Jbeta primers. The method was immunoSEQ multiplex PCR; TCRdb's version includes in-frame clones alone and lacks a portion of them. Counted here are around 160,000 clones, approximately 83% occurring once; the ten biggest clones make up approximately 1.4%. Material for sequencing was PBMCs. These TCRs come from a woman in her late teens or twenties in good health and CMV-seronegative.

This clone was picked up one time. J is TRBJ1-5 and V is TRBV2; 7 bases are shared with TRBD1. This CDR3 region has 14 residues. From germline, CDR1 is SNHLY and CDR2 FYNNEI. The J segment lost 4 bases and the V segment lost 11 bases, leaving 11 bases of the junction unmatched. In DNA, the CDR3 is TGTGCCGGTGCGAAGGACAGGCGAAATCAGCCCCAGCATTTT. Translation gives CAGAKDRRNQPQHF.

This chain joins TRBV25-1 and TRBJ2-2, with 7 nucleotides matching TRBD2. This CDR3 contains 18 residues. Germline CDR1 reads MGHDK; CDR2 reads SYGVNS. The V and J ends lost 1 base and 3 bases, in that order; junction bases with no gene match: 11. The DNA for the CDR3 is TGTGCCAGCAGTGAATCGAGTGGGGGGGTAGGGTACACCGGGGAGCTGTTTTTT. Translating gives CASSESSGGVGYTGELFF.

The chain has TRBV4-1 and TRBJ1-1, with TRBD1 as a possible D gene (5 bases). Germline loops: CDR1 MGHRA, CDR2 YSYEKL. Trimming stripped 2 bases from V and 10 bases from J, with 17 bases between. This CDR3 comprises 14 residues. CDR3 coding DNA: TGCGCCAGCAGCCAAATTGGCGCAGGGCGCGGAGCTTTCTTT. Its protein product is CASSQIGAGRGAFF.

The chain uses TRBV2 and TRBJ2-1; tentative D call: TRBD2 (5 bases). The CDR3 totals 14 residues. Germline assignment: CDR1 SNHLY and CDR2 FYNNEI. Trimming took off 1 base at V and 10 bases at J, with 14 bases between the two ends. In DNA form, the CDR3 reads TGTGCCAGCAGTGAAGAGAGGAAGGCTAGCGAGCAGTTCTTC. This encodes CASSEERKASEQFF.

The V gene is TRBV5-8, the J gene TRBJ2-2; TRBD2 matches 15 bases. Germline CDR1 reads SGHTS; CDR2 reads YDEGEE. J gave up 1 base and V 4 bases, and 5 bases lay outside the gene matches. This CDR3 is built from 18 residues. CDR3 sequence: CASSQGLAGGENTGELFF. For the CDR3, the DNA is TGTGCCAGCAGCCAGGGACTAGCGGGGGGAGAGAACACCGGGGAGCTGTTTTTT.

The chain employs TRBV11-3 and TRBJ2-7, with 10 bases lining up with TRBD1. CDR1 is SGHNT, CDR2 YENEEA, per germline. J gave up 3 bases and V 5 bases, and 16 bases lay outside the gene matches. CDR3 length: 18 amino acids. The CDR3 spells CASSRRGQGTPVGYEQYF. CDR3 coding DNA: TGTGCCAGCAGCCGCCGGGGACAGGGGACCCCGGTCGGCTACGAGCAGTACTTC. Drawing the rest from reference TRBV11-3 and TRBJ2-7, the complete variable domain is EAGVVQSPRYKIIEKKQPVAFWCNPISGHNTLYWYLQNLGQGPELLIRYENEEAVDDSQLPKDRFSAERLKGVDSTLKIQPAELGDSAVYLCASSRRGQGTPVGYEQYFGPGTRLTVT.

The rearrangement joins TRBV7-9 to TRBJ1-2; D ambiguous. This CDR3 is 12 amino acids long. Germline assignment: CDR1 SEHNR and CDR2 FQNEAQ (reference sequence). V was trimmed by 6 bases and J by 2 bases, leaving 7 bases between them. The CDR3, as DNA: TGTGCCAGCAGGGAGGGCAACTATGGCTACACCTTC. This gives the protein CASREGNYGYTF.

The CDR3 region is CASSPNYGQGSNQPQHF. The CDR3 DNA sequence: TGTGCCAGCAGCCCTAACTATGGACAGGGTAGCAATCAGCCCCAGCATTTT. The genes are TRBV4-2 and TRBJ1-5; 8 positions agree with TRBD1. There are 17 residues in the CDR3. With 4 bases clipped from V and 0 bases from J, the junction kept 8 bases outside the gene matches. From germline, CDR1 is LGHNA and CDR2 YNFKEQ.

The rearrangement joins TRBV5-1 to TRBJ2-3; D unresolved. Germline CDR1 is SGHRS and CDR2 is YFSETQ. This CDR3 contains 14 residues. The V end lost 0 bases, the J end lost 4 bases, and 9 bases lay between the germline ends. The CDR3 DNA follows: TGCGCCAGCAGCTTGGCCGCAGGTCCAGATACGCAGTATTTT. This gives the protein CASSLAAGPDTQYF.

V and J are TRBV30 and TRBJ2-7; 9 nucleotides match TRBD1. This CDR3 has 14 residues. The J segment lost 2 bases and the V segment lost 2 bases, leaving 4 bases of the junction unmatched. CDR1 and CDR2 from the germline V gene are GTSNPN and SVGIG (reference sequence). The CDR3: CAWSSGTGPYEQYF. The DNA for the CDR3 is TGTGCCTGGAGTTCCGGGACAGGGCCCTACGAGCAGTACTTC.

The chain carries TRBV10-3 and TRBJ2-2, with TRBD2 identical over 12 bases. The CDR3 covers 17 residues. Per germline, CDR1 ENHRY and CDR2 SYGVKD. V lost 2 bases, J lost 3 bases, and 4 bases stayed unmatched. This CDR3 reads CAISEPSGGVYTGELFF. The CDR3 DNA sequence: TGTGCCATCAGTGAGCCTAGCGGGGGGGTGTACACCGGGGAGCTGTTTTTT.

The chain has TRBV10-3 and TRBJ1-5; perhaps TRBD1 as D (5 bases). This CDR3 is 13 amino acids long. In germline, CDR1 is ENHRY, CDR2 SYGVKD. Deletions cut 10 bases from V and 4 bases from J, with 14 bases between. The DNA of the CDR3 is TGTGCCACCAAGACAGCAATGAATCAGCCCCAGCATTTT. Translated: CATKTAMNQPQHF.

This chain links TRBV28 with TRBJ1-4, with D hard to call. The germline CDR1 and CDR2 sequences are MDHEN and SYDVKM. The CDR3 consists of 15 residues. The V gene lost 8 bases and the J gene lost 7 bases, with 20 bases spanning the gap. The chain's CDR3 is CASCRSGLRSEKLFF. CDR3 nucleotides: TGTGCCAGCTGCCGCTCCGGACTAAGGAGTGAAAAACTGTTTTTT. The full variable domain, with the rest looked up from reference TRBV28 and TRBJ1-4, is DVKVTQSSRYLVKRTGEKVFLECVQDMDHENMFWYRQDPGLGLRLIYFSYDVKMKEKGDIPEGYSVSREKKERFSLILESASTNQTSMYLCASCRSGLRSEKLFFGSGTQLSVL.

The chain is built from TRBV7-2 and TRBJ1-2; D possibly corresponds to TRBD1 (5 bases). The CDR3 is 13 residues long. Trimming took 0 bases from V and 3 from J, leaving 5 bases between them. Germline CDR1 reads SGHTA; CDR2 reads FQGNSA. The CDR3 sequence: CASSLATDYGYTF. DNA of the CDR3: TGTGCCAGCAGCTTAGCGACAGACTATGGCTACACCTTC.

The chain carries TRBV18 and TRBJ1-1; D not resolved. The germline V and J ends were trimmed by 2 bases and 5 bases, with 15 bases remaining between them. The V gene's germline CDR1 is KGHSH and CDR2 LQKENI. This CDR3 contains 15 residues. CDR3 sequence (DNA): TGTGCCAGCTCACCATTCAGGAATGGTGGGACTGAAGCTTTCTTT. Encoded protein: CASSPFRNGGTEAFF.

V and J are TRBV7-6 and TRBJ2-1, with a possible D match to TRBD1 (6 bases). This CDR3 is 20 amino acids long. Germline CDR1 reads SGHVS; CDR2 reads FNYEAQ. Trimming stripped 5 bases from V and 0 bases from J, with 26 bases between. The DNA for the CDR3 is TGTGCCAGCAGCCGTAACTCTGCCGGGACATTCGCGAGCTCCTACAATGAGCAGTTCTTC. Translated, it gives CASSRNSAGTFASSYNEQFF.

V usage is TRBV7-9 and J usage is TRBJ1-1, with a possible D match to TRBD1 (5 bases). Deletions cut 7 bases from V and 12 bases from J, with 21 bases between. The CDR3 is 13 amino acids. Germline V CDR1 and CDR2: SEHNR, FQNEAQ (reference sequence). The CDR3 protein is CASTNLEGRGPFF. In nucleotides, the CDR3 is TGTGCCAGCACCAACCTCGAGGGGAGGGGTCCTTTCTTT.

This rearrangement joins TRBV2 to TRBJ2-3; 10 bases are a match to TRBD2. Germline V lookup: CDR1 SNHLY, CDR2 FYNNEI. The CDR3 totals 14 residues. After removal of 5 bases from V and 3 bases from J, the junction contained 2 bases not matched to a gene. The CDR3 protein is CASSRTSGTDTQYF. CDR3 in DNA: TGTGCCAGCAGTAGGACTAGCGGAACAGATACGCAGTATTTT.

The chain recombines TRBV19 with TRBJ1-4, with no clear D. Germline V gene lookup returns CDR1 LNHDA and CDR2 SQIVND (reference sequence). The CDR3 length is 16 residues. Trimming pared 3 bases from V and 0 bases from J, leaving 11 bases between. CDR3: CASSIRTFSTNEKLFF. In nucleotides, the CDR3 is TGTGCCAGTAGTATTAGAACGTTCTCAACTAATGAAAAACTGTTTTTT.

V usage is TRBV30 and J usage is TRBJ1-1; no definite D call. V lost 5 bases, J lost 2 bases, and 12 bases lay in between. The CDR3 runs to 13 residues. Germline CDR1 is GTSNPN and CDR2 is SVGIG (reference sequence). In DNA form, the CDR3 reads TGTGCCTGGGCAAGACACGCCAACACTGAAGCTTTCTTT. Its protein product is CAWARHANTEAFF.

The gene calls are TRBV30 and TRBJ2-3, with 7 positions matching TRBD2. The J segment lost 2 bases and the V segment lost 4 bases, leaving 3 bases of the junction unmatched. Germline V gene sequence: CDR1 GTSNPN, CDR2 SVGIG (reference sequence). This CDR3 contains 13 residues. The CDR3: CAWTRGVTDTQYF. The DNA for the CDR3 is TGTGCCTGGACTCGGGGGGTCACAGATACGCAGTATTTT. The complete variable domain, with remaining parts taken from reference TRBV30 and TRBJ2-3, reads SQTIHQWPATLVQPVGSPLSLECTVEGTSNPNLYWYRQAAGRGLQLLFYSVGIGQISSEVPQNLSASRPQDRQFILSSKKLLLSDSGFYLCAWTRGVTDTQYFGPGTRLTVL.

This clone was picked up a small number of times. The V call is TRBV28, the J call TRBJ1-1; a weak D match, TRBD1 (6 bases). The CDR3 consists of 15 residues. V lost 3 bases to trimming and J lost 0 bases, with 11 bases between them. Germline V gene data show CDR1 as MDHEN and CDR2 as SYDVKM. CDR3 residues: CASSFGGAMNTEAFF. CDR3 sequence (DNA): TGTGCCAGCAGTTTCGGGGGGGCCATGAACACTGAAGCTTTCTTT. Using reference TRBV28 and TRBJ1-1 for the parts outside the CDR3, the full variable domain is DVKVTQSSRYLVKRTGEKVFLECVQDMDHENMFWYRQDPGLGLRLIYFSYDVKMKEKGDIPEGYSVSREKKERFSLILESASTNQTSMYLCASSFGGAMNTEAFFGQGTRLTVV.

The rearrangement uses TRBV6-5 and TRBJ1-1, with D possibly matching TRBD1 (6 bases). CDR3 length: 14 residues. V lost 5 bases and J 7 bases, leaving 17 bases between the germline ends. CDR1 and CDR2 from the germline V gene are MNHEY and SVGAGI. CDR3 sequence reads: CASSGQGFGDEAFF. CDR3 sequence (DNA): TGTGCCAGCAGTGGGCAGGGGTTTGGTGATGAAGCTTTCTTT.

Regarding this clone: Other DNA sequences in the same sample also yield this CDR3. This sequence joins TRBV5-1 and TRBJ2-5; D perhaps matches TRBD2 (6 bases). The CDR3 is made up of 14 amino acids. Germline V gene lookup returns CDR1 SGHRS and CDR2 YFSETQ. V lost 0 bases, J lost 5 bases, and 11 bases lay in between. CDR3 nucleotide sequence: TGCGCCAGCAGCTTGGGCCAGGGAGGTGAGACCCAGTACTTC. This encodes CASSLGQGGETQYF.

V is TRBV10-1 and J is TRBJ2-2; 8 positions match TRBD1. The CDR3 length is 14 residues. Germline loops: CDR1 WNHNN, CDR2 SYGVQD (reference sequence). V dropped 6 bases and J dropped 5; count of bases not matched to a gene: 5. In DNA form, the CDR3 reads TGCGCCAGCAGGGACAGGGTAGCTACCGGGGAGCTGTTTTTT. Translation: CASRDRVATGELFF.

This sequence joins TRBV5-4 and TRBJ2-2; no definite D call. Trimming shortened V by 4 bases and J by 1 base, and 5 bases separated the two germline ends. The CDR3 spans 13 residues. Germline-derived CDR1 and CDR2 are SGHNT and YYREEE (reference sequence). The CDR3 loop is CASSPGNTGELFF. CDR3 DNA: TGTGCCAGCAGCCCCGGGAACACCGGGGAGCTGTTTTTT.

J is TRBJ1-2 and V is TRBV9; D is undetermined. V was trimmed by 1 base and J by 2 bases, leaving 6 bases between them. From germline, CDR1 is SGDLS and CDR2 YYNGEE. The CDR3 consists of 13 residues. The CDR3 loop is CASSVSGNYGYTF. CDR3 sequence (DNA): TGTGCCAGCAGCGTAAGCGGGAACTATGGCTACACCTTC. The whole variable domain, remainder taken from reference TRBV9 and TRBJ1-2, is DSGVTQTPKHLITATGQRVTLRCSPRSGDLSVYWYQQSLDQGLQFLIQYYNGEERAKGNILERFSAQQFPDLHSELNLSSLELGDSALYFCASSVSGNYGYTFGSGTRLTVV.

This chain connects TRBV7-8 to TRBJ1-5, with D uncertain. V lost 7 bases to trimming and J lost 3 bases, with 16 bases between them. The CDR3 extends over 15 amino acids. Germline V gene sequence: CDR1 SGHVS, CDR2 FQNEAQ. In nucleotides, the CDR3 is TGTGCCAGCACCGAGCTGGGAGGCAACAATCAGCCCCAGCATTTT. Translated: CASTELGGNNQPQHF.

Remarks on this clone: One end of the junction does not line up with germline, which may come from a read error. The chain is built from TRBV9 and TRBJ2-4; D unclear. The V gene's germline CDR1 is SGDLS and CDR2 YYNGEE. The CDR3 runs to 14 residues. This CDR3 is CASSVHLSENSQYF. DNA of the CDR3: TGTGCCAGCAGCGTTCATCTTTCGGAAAACAGTCAGTACTTC.

Only a few counts were recorded for this clone. This chain connects TRBV6-4 to TRBJ2-1; 7 bases match TRBD2. The CDR3 runs to 13 residues. From germline, CDR1 is MRHNA and CDR2 SNTAGT. The trim removed 2 bases at V and 8 bases at J, leaving 3 bases unmatched. The CDR3: CASSDEAGHEQFF. DNA for the CDR3: TGTGCCAGCAGTGACGAAGCGGGGCATGAGCAGTTCTTC.